These 3 T cell receptor beta chains were all obtained from the same sample, sequenced in a study of CD8+CD57+ T cells in acquired aplastic anemia (dated 2018 in TCRdb). Patients chosen for sequencing had shown expansion of CD8+CD57+ cells by flow cytometry. Sequencing relied on an Illumina HiSeq 2000. Profiling of TCR beta VDJ combinations and CDR3 sequences used genomic DNA as the template. The raw public reads went through TCRdb reprocessing: fastp at Q25, MiXCR clone calling, in-frame beta chains kept. Entries are consolidated by CDR3 protein sequence, retaining the most common genes and DNA. For this sample there are 15,000 to 25,000 distinct CDR3 sequences; less than 40% appear just once. Clones ranked in the top ten supply around 87% of the sample. Their antigen targets remain unknown. The full study reports these points: In patients, decreased diversity was observed in CD8+CD57+ cells compared with total CD4+ and CD8+ cell pools.

The specimen was CD8+CD57+ T cells sorted from PBMCs. This sample's cell subset or site label indicates: bead-enriched CD8+CD57+ effector memory T cells from SAA patients. All receptors derive from a human donor with aplastic anemia.

This clonotype was detected a few times. The gene calls are TRBV20-1 and TRBJ2-1; D may be TRBD2 (6 bases). V was shortened by 5 bases and J by 0 bases, with 14 bases between the two germline ends. CDR3 length: 15 amino acids. Germline values: CDR1 DFQATT, CDR2 SNEGSKA (reference sequence). The CDR3 reads CSAFLAVSSYNEQFF. The CDR3 region has the DNA TGCAGTGCTTTCTTAGCGGTAAGCTCCTACAATGAGCAGTTCTTC.

This clonotype showed up many times. The rearrangement links TRBV4-1 to TRBJ2-3; D not resolved. This CDR3 is 13 amino acids long. Trimming took 1 base from V and 5 from J, leaving 7 bases between them. Looked up from germline, CDR1 is MGHRA and CDR2 is YSYEKL. The CDR3 loop reads CASSQGLGDTQYF. In DNA form, the CDR3 reads TGCGCCAGCAGCCAAGGTCTTGGAGATACGCAGTATTTT.

This clonotype was picked up a small number of times. DNA for the CDR3: TGTGCCAGCAGCGCCGGACTGGAGAAAGGGCAGTATTTT. This translates into CASSAGLEKGQYF. The V call is TRBV5-6, the J call TRBJ2-3; D is possibly TRBD2 (5 bases). Trimming left V 4 bases short and J 11 bases short, with 17 bases between. Germline V gene sequence: CDR1 SGHDT, CDR2 YYEEEE. There are 13 residues in the CDR3.